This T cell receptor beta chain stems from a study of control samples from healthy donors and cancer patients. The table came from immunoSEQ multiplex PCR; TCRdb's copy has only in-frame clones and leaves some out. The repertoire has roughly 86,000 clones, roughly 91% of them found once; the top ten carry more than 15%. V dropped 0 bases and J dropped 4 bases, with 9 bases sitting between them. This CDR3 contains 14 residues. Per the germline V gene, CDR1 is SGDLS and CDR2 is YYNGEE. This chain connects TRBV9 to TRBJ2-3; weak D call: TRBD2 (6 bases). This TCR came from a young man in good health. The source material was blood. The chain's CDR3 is CASSVAGRADTQYF. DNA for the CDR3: TGTGCCAGCAGCGTAGCCGGGAGAGCAGATACGCAGTATTTT.